Presented here are 3 T cell receptor beta chains from one specimen sequenced in a study of blood T cell repertoires in COVID-19. The protocol was immunoSEQ multiplex PCR, while the TCRdb copy is restricted to in-frame clones and leaves out a portion. The data contain about 190,000 clones, 80% to 90% of them singletons. The sequenced sample was peripheral blood. These receptors were collected from a woman of 80 years or more with acute or convalescent COVID-19.

V usage is TRBV2 and J usage is TRBJ2-3; D perhaps matches TRBD2 (5 bases). This CDR3 is built from 14 residues. Trimming took off 3 bases at V and 6 bases at J, with 13 bases between the two ends. The V gene's germline CDR1 is SNHLY and CDR2 FYNNEI. The CDR3 loop reads CASSERLTGDTQYF. The CDR3 nucleotides read TGTGCCAGCAGTGAGAGGTTAACGGGGGATACGCAGTATTTT.

This chain's CDR3 is CASNAGGKGNTEAFF. The CDR3 coding sequence is TGTGCCAGCAATGCAGGGGGCAAGGGGAACACTGAAGCTTTCTTT. The chain employs TRBV28 and TRBJ1-1, with 8 nucleotides matching TRBD1. With 7 bases clipped from V and 1 base from J, the junction kept 8 bases outside the gene matches. CDR1 is MDHEN, CDR2 SYDVKM, per germline. The CDR3 length is 15 residues.

The CDR3 sequence: CASSQTAMNTEAFF. The DNA for the CDR3 is TGTGCCAGCAGCCAGACAGCCATGAACACTGAAGCTTTCTTT. The chain employs TRBV7-2 and TRBJ1-1, with a possible D match to TRBD1 (5 bases). This CDR3 has 14 amino acids. V lost 5 bases to trimming and J lost 0 bases, with 10 bases between them. CDR1 and CDR2 (germline): SGHTA, FQGNSA.